This TCR beta chain was identified during a study of blood T cells in healthy people across ages. Note on this clonotype: Its antigen remains unidentified.

A sample-barcoded 5' primer and a J-beta primer mix were used in a second PCR of roughly 7 to 12 cycles. Through a template-switch adaptor with 12 random nucleotides, each cDNA molecule received a tag. TCRdb redid the calling of the 5' RACE reads with MiXCR, one entry per CDR3 protein. The sample includes hundreds of thousands of distinct CDR3 sequences, 44% seen only once; the top ten take around 21%. The study's findings and limits: Shifts in expanded clonotypes may have been confounded by donor CMV status, which was unknown. Older age went with lower TCR beta diversity per million T cells, in a roughly linear way.

Germline V lookup: CDR1 ENHRY, CDR2 SYGVKD. CDR3 length: 14 amino acids. V shed 4 bases and J 15 bases; nucleotides not matched to a gene: 13. The sequence derives from a man in his 60s in good health. Source material: blood. The genes are TRBV10-3 and TRBJ2-1; 9 positions match TRBD2. CDR3 amino acids: CAISGSGGTTGPFF. Written as DNA, the CDR3 is TGTGCCATCAGTGGAAGCGGGGGGACGACCGGGCCGTTCTTC.